A single sample gave rise to the 13 T cell receptor beta chains below, sequenced in a study of preoperative IRX-2 immunotherapy in early breast cancer. Libraries were prepared by immunoSEQ multiplex PCR; TCRdb keeps only in-frame clonotypes and omits some of them. The sample holds 30,000 to 45,000 clones, roughly four fifths seen once. Treatment noted: preoperative locoregional IRX-2 cytokine immunotherapy. Material: lymph node tissue, obtained after IRX-2 immunotherapy. The receptor set was obtained from a human donor with breast cancer.

The chain joins TRBV11-3 to TRBJ2-6; 7 bases align to TRBD2. J was trimmed by 2 bases and V by 0 bases; bases with no gene match: 1. The CDR3 has 16 residues. From germline, CDR1 is SGHNT and CDR2 YENEEA. CDR3 sequence reads: CASSLDAGAGANVLTF. CDR3 in DNA: TGTGCCAGCAGCTTAGATGCGGGGGCTGGGGCCAACGTCCTGACTTTC.

The rearrangement uses TRBV6-8 and TRBJ1-4; 7 nucleotides agree with TRBD1. V shed 6 bases, J shed 0 bases, and the junction held 4 bases outside the gene matches. This CDR3 comprises 15 residues. Germline loops: CDR1 MNHGY, CDR2 SAAAGT. CDR3 loop: CASRTGTATNEKLFF. DNA of the CDR3: TGTGCCAGCAGAACCGGGACAGCAACTAATGAAAAACTGTTTTTT.

In regard to this clone: One end of the junction fails to match germline, which may point to a read error. Some base could not be read or is ambiguous, and its residue is marked X. The rearrangement joins TRBV5-1 to TRBJ1-1, with a possible D match to TRBD1 (5 bases). Germline V CDR1 and CDR2: SGHRS, YFSETQ. This CDR3 is built from 15 residues. The CDR3 region has the DNA TGCGCYAGCAGCCCCAAGGGAGGGGAGTACACTGAAGCTTTCTTT. Amino acid sequence: CXSSPKGGEYTEAFF. The CDR3, in full, reads CASSPKGGEYTEAFF.

This clone was picked up a small number of times. This chain joins TRBV6-8 and TRBJ2-1, with D maybe TRBD2 (6 bases). Germline CDR1 reads MNHGY; CDR2 reads SAAAGT. This CDR3 is 16 amino acids long. The germline V and J ends were trimmed by 6 bases and 6 bases, with 21 bases remaining between them. The CDR3 DNA is TGTGCCAGCAGGACCTATTTTCGAGACGGGAGCAATGAGCAGTTCTTC. Translating it yields CASRTYFRDGSNEQFF.

The V call is TRBV19, the J call TRBJ2-1; D is possibly TRBD2 (7 bases). The CDR3 runs to 14 residues. Trimming took off 5 bases at V and 7 bases at J, with 15 bases between the two ends. Germline loops: CDR1 LNHDA, CDR2 SQIVND (reference sequence). This CDR3 reads CASSDRGDNNEQFF. CDR3 DNA: TGTGCCAGTAGTGACCGGGGGGACAATAATGAGCAGTTCTTC.

The chain recombines TRBV10-2 with TRBJ2-3, with 13 bases that match TRBD2. The V segment lost 10 bases and the J segment 1 base; nucleotides outside the gene matches: 2. This CDR3 comprises 14 residues. Germline loops: CDR1 WSHSY, CDR2 SAAADI. The CDR3 loop is CAIGTSGGTDTQYF. CDR3 bases: TGCGCCATAGGGACTAGCGGGGGCACAGATACGCAGTATTTT.

The chain is built from TRBV6-8 and TRBJ1-2, with TRBD1 identical over 10 bases. The CDR3 has 14 residues. The germline CDR1 and CDR2 sequences are MNHGY and SAAAGT. V gave up 3 bases and J gave up 4 bases; unmatched junction bases: 2. The CDR3 sequence is CASSYGTGAYGYTF. The CDR3 nucleotides are TGTGCCAGCAGTTATGGGACAGGGGCCTATGGCTACACCTTC.

V gene TRBV18 combines with J gene TRBJ1-5, with TRBD1 as a possible D gene (5 bases). The CDR3 covers 16 residues. V was trimmed by 3 bases and J by 0 bases, leaving 12 bases between them. From germline, CDR1 is KGHSH and CDR2 LQKENI. The CDR3: CASSPQPTDSNQPQHF. The CDR3 DNA follows: TGTGCCAGCTCACCTCAGCCGACAGATAGCAATCAGCCCCAGCATTTT.

The chain carries TRBV11-1 and TRBJ2-7; perhaps D is TRBD1 or TRBD2 (5 bases each). The CDR3 spans 14 residues. Deletions cut 3 bases from V and 3 bases from J, with 12 bases between. Germline V gives CDR1 SGHAT, CDR2 FQDESV (reference sequence). CDR3 sequence: CASSLVGTFYEQYF. The DNA for the CDR3 is TGTGCCAGCAGCTTGGTCGGGACCTTCTACGAGCAGTACTTC.

This clone was observed a handful of times. The sample carries other DNA sequences with the same CDR3. V usage is TRBV28 and J usage is TRBJ1-5; D remains unclear. Trimming removed 3 bases at V and 1 base at J, with 10 bases between. Germline V gene data show CDR1 as MDHEN and CDR2 as SYDVKM. The CDR3 extends over 15 amino acids. Here the CDR3 reads CASSLEGLSNQPQHF. DNA for the CDR3: TGTGCCAGCAGTTTGGAGGGATTAAGCAATCAGCCCCAGCATTTT.

This chain uses TRBV28 with TRBJ2-1, with no clear D. CDR1 and CDR2 from the germline V gene are MDHEN and SYDVKM. Trimming cost V 6 bases and J 10 bases, with 13 bases left between them. The CDR3 covers 12 residues. The CDR3 loop reads CASSLLTSEQFF. The DNA for the CDR3 is TGTGCCAGCAGCCTACTTACCAGCGAGCAGTTCTTC.

The gene calls are TRBV28 and TRBJ1-1; no definite D call. Germline lookup yields CDR1 MDHEN and CDR2 SYDVKM. The CDR3 runs to 15 residues. V gave up 3 bases and J gave up 0 bases, with 11 bases separating them. In DNA, the CDR3 is TGTGCCAGCAGTTTGGTGCTGGGATTGAACACTGAAGCTTTCTTT. It specifies CASSLVLGLNTEAFF.

This chain links TRBV11-3 with TRBJ2-3; 9 bases line up with TRBD2. The V and J ends lost 5 bases and 5 bases, in that order; junction bases with no gene match: 11. Germline lookup yields CDR1 SGHNT and CDR2 YENEEA. CDR3 length equals 16 residues. For the CDR3, the DNA is TGTGCCAGCAGCCCCCTTCGCGGGGGGGCCGGAGATACGCAGTATTTT. Protein product: CASSPLRGGAGDTQYF.